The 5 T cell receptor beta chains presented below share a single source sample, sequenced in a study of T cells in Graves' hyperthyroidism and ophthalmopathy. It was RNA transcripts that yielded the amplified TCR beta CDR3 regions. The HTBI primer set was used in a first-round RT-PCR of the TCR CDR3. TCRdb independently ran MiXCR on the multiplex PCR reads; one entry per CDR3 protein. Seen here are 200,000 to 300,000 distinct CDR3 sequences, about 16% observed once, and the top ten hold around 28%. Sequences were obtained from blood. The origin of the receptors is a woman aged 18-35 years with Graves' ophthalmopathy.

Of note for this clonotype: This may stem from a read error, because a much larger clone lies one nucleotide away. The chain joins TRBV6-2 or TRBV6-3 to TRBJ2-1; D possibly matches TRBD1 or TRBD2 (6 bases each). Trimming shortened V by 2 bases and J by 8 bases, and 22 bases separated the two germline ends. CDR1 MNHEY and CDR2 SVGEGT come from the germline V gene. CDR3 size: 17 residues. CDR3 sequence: CASSYPESKEGVYEQFF. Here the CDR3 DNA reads TGTGCCAGCAGTTACCCTGAATCAAAGGAGGGGGTCTATGAGCAGTTCTTC.

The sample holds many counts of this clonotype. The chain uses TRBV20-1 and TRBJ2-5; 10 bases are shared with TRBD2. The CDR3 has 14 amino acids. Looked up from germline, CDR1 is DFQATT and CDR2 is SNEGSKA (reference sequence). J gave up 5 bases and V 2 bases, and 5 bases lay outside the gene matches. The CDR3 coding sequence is TGCAGTGCTAGACCTAGCGGGAGCTTCGAGACCCAGTACTTC. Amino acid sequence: CSARPSGSFETQYF.

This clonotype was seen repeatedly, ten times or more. The CDR3 nucleotides read TGTGCCAGCAGTTACCTTGACGAGAACACAGATACGCAGTATTTT. It is translated as CASSYLDENTDTQYF. The genes are TRBV6-2 or TRBV6-3 and TRBJ2-3; no clear D gene. Germline CDR1 and CDR2: MNHEY and SVGEGT. V gave up 2 bases and J gave up 2 bases, with 11 bases separating them. The CDR3 extends over 15 amino acids.

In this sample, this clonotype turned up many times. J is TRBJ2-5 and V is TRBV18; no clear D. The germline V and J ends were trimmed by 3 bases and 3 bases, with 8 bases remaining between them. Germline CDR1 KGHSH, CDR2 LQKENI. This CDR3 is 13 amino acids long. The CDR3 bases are TGTGCCAGCTCACCGGGCCGAGAAGAGACCCAGTACTTC. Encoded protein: CASSPGREETQYF.

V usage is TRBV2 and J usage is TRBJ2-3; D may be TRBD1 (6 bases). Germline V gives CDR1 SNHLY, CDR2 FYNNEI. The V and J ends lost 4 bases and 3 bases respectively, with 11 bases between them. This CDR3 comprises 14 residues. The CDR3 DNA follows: TGTGCCAGCAGTGGGGGGCGAAGGACAGATACGCAGTATTTT. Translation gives CASSGGRRTDTQYF.